This T cell receptor beta chain emerged from a study of cytomegalovirus exposure and HLA in healthy donors. The study ran its PCR with 60 Vbeta and 13 Jbeta primers. Sequenced by immunoSEQ multiplex PCR; TCRdb stores in-frame clones only, minus some. The data show 150,000 to 200,000 clones, 60% to 80% seen once. Study-wide results and limits: It is likely that the observed cluster of highly shared sequence variants was a sequencing artifact. HLA alleles were associated with 17,000 or so TCR beta sequences in a later analysis at 0.05 false discovery rate.

Regarding this clone: Its target is not known.

Trimming removed 2 bases from V and 2 bases from J, with 3 bases in between. Per germline, CDR1 SEHNR and CDR2 FQNEAQ (reference sequence). The CDR3 has 12 residues. Input material: PBMCs. This clonotype originated in a man aged 18-30 years in good health and CMV-seropositive. V usage is TRBV7-9 and J usage is TRBJ2-5; no clear D gene. DNA for the CDR3: TGTGCCAGCAGCTTACGTCAAGAGACCCAGTACTTC. This encodes CASSLRQETQYF.